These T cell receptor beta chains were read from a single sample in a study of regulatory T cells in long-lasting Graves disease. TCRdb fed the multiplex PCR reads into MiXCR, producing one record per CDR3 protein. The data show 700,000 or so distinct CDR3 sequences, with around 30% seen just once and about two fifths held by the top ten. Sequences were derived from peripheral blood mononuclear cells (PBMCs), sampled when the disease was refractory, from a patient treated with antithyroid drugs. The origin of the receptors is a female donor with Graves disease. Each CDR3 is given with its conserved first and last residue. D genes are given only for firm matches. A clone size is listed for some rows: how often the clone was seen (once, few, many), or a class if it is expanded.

cdr3_aa: CASSLAQGAGEQYF
cdr3_nt: TGTGCCAGCAGCTTAGCCCAGGGGGCAGGGGAGCAGTACTTC
cdr3_length: 14
clone_size: NA
j_call: TRBJ2-7
d_call: TRBD1
v_call: TRBV7-6

cdr3_aa: CASSDLQRNSYEQYF
cdr3_nt: TGTGCCAGCAGTGATTTGCAGCGGAACTCCTACGAGCAGTACTTC
cdr3_length: 15
clone_size: NA
j_call: TRBJ2-7
d_call: NA
v_call: TRBV2

cdr3_aa: CASSLGRKNQPQHF
cdr3_nt: TGTGCCAGCAGTTTGGGACGGAAAAATCAGCCCCAGCATTTT
cdr3_length: 14
clone_size: few
j_call: TRBJ1-5
d_call: NA
v_call: TRBV28

cdr3_aa: CASSSPGQGQPQHF
cdr3_nt: TGTGCCAGCAGCTCCCCCGGACAGGGGCAGCCCCAGCATTTT
cdr3_length: 14
clone_size: few
j_call: TRBJ1-5
d_call: TRBD1
v_call: TRBV28

cdr3_aa: CASSLPGLGTEAFF
cdr3_nt: TGTGCCAGCAGCTTGCCGGGCCTGGGCACTGAAGCTTTCTTT
cdr3_length: 14
clone_size: many
j_call: TRBJ1-1
d_call: NA
v_call: TRBV11-1

cdr3_aa: CASSPTGQGVRYGYTF
cdr3_nt: TGTGCCAGCTCACCGACCGGACAGGGGGTGAGGTATGGCTACACCTTC
cdr3_length: 16
clone_size: NA
j_call: TRBJ1-2
d_call: TRBD1
v_call: TRBV18

cdr3_aa: CATSRDSAPSDGYTF
cdr3_nt: TGTGCCACCAGCAGAGATAGTGCCCCTTCGGATGGCTACACCTTC
cdr3_length: 15
clone_size: few
j_call: TRBJ1-2
d_call: NA
v_call: TRBV15

cdr3_aa: CASSWPGGGKETQYF
cdr3_nt: TGTGCCAGCAGTTGGCCCGGGGGCGGGAAGGAGACCCAGTACTTC
cdr3_length: 15
clone_size: many
j_call: TRBJ2-5
d_call: NA
v_call: TRBV28

cdr3_aa: CSARDLGRGVGNTEAFF
cdr3_nt: TGCAGTGCTAGAGATCTGGGCAGGGGCGTCGGAAACACTGAAGCTTTCTTT
cdr3_length: 17
clone_size: few
j_call: TRBJ1-1
d_call: NA
v_call: TRBV20-1

cdr3_aa: CASSSGRLDEKLFF
cdr3_nt: TGTGCCAGCAGCTCGGGACGCCTAGATGAAAAACTGTTTTTT
cdr3_length: 14
clone_size: NA
j_call: TRBJ1-4
d_call: NA
v_call: TRBV19

cdr3_aa: CASKGTGGNGELFF
cdr3_nt: TGTGCCAGTAAAGGGACAGGGGGCAACGGGGAGCTGTTTTTT
cdr3_length: 14
clone_size: once
j_call: TRBJ2-2
d_call: TRBD1
v_call: TRBV19

cdr3_aa: CSASGTSNTGELFF
cdr3_nt: TGCAGTGCTTCCGGGACTAGCAACACCGGGGAGCTGTTTTTT
cdr3_length: 14
clone_size: few
j_call: TRBJ2-2
d_call: TRBD2
v_call: TRBV20-1

cdr3_aa: CASSQVVGAQPLHF
cdr3_nt: TGCGCCAGCAGCCAAGTGGTAGGGGCTCAACCCCTCCACTTT
cdr3_length: 14
clone_size: NA
j_call: TRBJ1-6
d_call: NA
v_call: TRBV4-1

cdr3_aa: CSARDPQGGEAFF
cdr3_nt: TGCAGTGCTAGAGATCCACAGGGGGGGGAAGCTTTCTTT
cdr3_length: 13
clone_size: NA
j_call: TRBJ1-1
d_call: TRBD1
v_call: TRBV20-1

cdr3_aa: CSARDPAGRDYGYTF
cdr3_nt: TGCAGTGCTAGAGATCCGGCGGGCAGGGACTATGGCTACACCTTC
cdr3_length: 15
clone_size: few
j_call: TRBJ1-2
d_call: NA
v_call: TRBV20-1

cdr3_aa: CASSTLEPGPNYGYTF
cdr3_nt: TGTGCCAGCAGCACCCTAGAACCGGGACCAAACTATGGCTACACCTTC
cdr3_length: 16
clone_size: NA
j_call: TRBJ1-2
d_call: NA
v_call: TRBV12-3/TRBV12-4

cdr3_aa: CASSLLDAGAGSEQYF
cdr3_nt: TGTGCCAGCTCACTACTCGATGCGGGGGCCGGGAGCGAGCAGTACTTC
cdr3_length: 16
clone_size: NA
j_call: TRBJ2-7
d_call: NA
v_call: TRBV18

cdr3_aa: CASSELSPGSDEQYF
cdr3_nt: TGTGCCAGCAGTGAGCTTTCGCCCGGGAGCGACGAGCAGTACTTC
cdr3_length: 15
clone_size: NA
j_call: TRBJ2-7
d_call: NA
v_call: TRBV2

cdr3_aa: CATSEGRGSYGYTF
cdr3_nt: TGTGCCACCAGTGAGGGCAGGGGCTCCTATGGCTACACCTTC
cdr3_length: 14
clone_size: NA
j_call: TRBJ1-2
d_call: NA
v_call: TRBV24-1

cdr3_aa: CASSPGGAYDYGYTF
cdr3_nt: TGTGCCAGCAGCCCGGGGGGGGCGTATGACTATGGCTACACCTTC
cdr3_length: 15
clone_size: NA
j_call: TRBJ1-2
d_call: NA
v_call: TRBV7-9

cdr3_aa: CASRKRETGELFF
cdr3_nt: TGTGCCAGCAGAAAGCGGGAAACCGGGGAGCTGTTTTTT
cdr3_length: 13
clone_size: few
j_call: TRBJ2-2
d_call: TRBD2
v_call: TRBV12-3/TRBV12-4

cdr3_aa: CASGSGDRANQPQHF
cdr3_nt: TGTGCCAGCGGGAGCGGGGACAGGGCCAATCAGCCCCAGCATTTT
cdr3_length: 15
clone_size: once
j_call: TRBJ1-5
d_call: TRBD1
v_call: TRBV2

cdr3_aa: CASSPPRGEAFF
cdr3_nt: TGTGCCAGCAGCCCCCCCCGGGGTGAAGCTTTCTTT
cdr3_length: 12
clone_size: NA
j_call: TRBJ1-1
d_call: NA
v_call: TRBV3-1

cdr3_aa: CASSYGVSGNTIYF
cdr3_nt: TGTGCCAGCAGTTACGGTGTCTCTGGAAACACCATATATTTT
cdr3_length: 14
clone_size: few
j_call: TRBJ1-3
d_call: NA
v_call: TRBV6-9

cdr3_aa: CAGSEYPYGYTF
cdr3_nt: TGTGCCGGCAGTGAATACCCGTATGGCTACACCTTC
cdr3_length: 12
clone_size: NA
j_call: TRBJ1-2
d_call: NA
v_call: TRBV25-1

cdr3_aa: CASSPVGLAGGEQYF
cdr3_nt: TGTGCCAGTAGTCCCGTCGGGCTAGCGGGAGGCGAGCAGTACTTC
cdr3_length: 15
clone_size: NA
j_call: TRBJ2-7
d_call: TRBD2
v_call: TRBV19

cdr3_aa: CASSLVLGGRYEQYF
cdr3_nt: TGCGCCAGCAGCTTAGTTCTGGGGGGCCGCTACGAGCAGTACTTC
cdr3_length: 15
clone_size: NA
j_call: TRBJ2-7
d_call: NA
v_call: TRBV5-1

cdr3_aa: CASSMTLNTEAFF
cdr3_nt: TGTGCCAGCAGCATGACGCTGAACACTGAAGCTTTCTTT
cdr3_length: 13
clone_size: many
j_call: TRBJ1-1
d_call: NA
v_call: TRBV28

cdr3_aa: CASSEGQGHQPQHF
cdr3_nt: TGTGCCAGCAGTGAAGGGCAGGGACATCAGCCCCAGCATTTT
cdr3_length: 14
clone_size: NA
j_call: TRBJ1-5
d_call: NA
v_call: TRBV12-3/TRBV12-4

cdr3_aa: CASRGQGARTEAFF
cdr3_nt: TGTGCCAGCAGGGGACAGGGGGCGCGAACTGAAGCTTTCTTT
cdr3_length: 14
clone_size: many
j_call: TRBJ1-1
d_call: TRBD1
v_call: TRBV2

cdr3_aa: CASSLGTVRTEAFF
cdr3_nt: TGTGCCAGCAGCTTAGGAACAGTGAGGACTGAAGCTTTCTTT
cdr3_length: 14
clone_size: NA
j_call: TRBJ1-1
d_call: NA
v_call: TRBV11-2

cdr3_aa: CASSQERQTEAFF
cdr3_nt: TGTGCCAGCAGCCAAGAAAGACAGACTGAAGCTTTCTTT
cdr3_length: 13
clone_size: once
j_call: TRBJ1-1
d_call: NA
v_call: TRBV14

cdr3_aa: CASSLVLGRANTEAFF
cdr3_nt: TGCGCCAGCAGCTTGGTTCTGGGTAGGGCGAACACTGAAGCTTTCTTT
cdr3_length: 16
clone_size: NA
j_call: TRBJ1-1
d_call: NA
v_call: TRBV5-1

cdr3_aa: CASSYTGRNQPQHF
cdr3_nt: TGTGCCAGCAGTTACACAGGGAGGAATCAGCCCCAGCATTTT
cdr3_length: 14
clone_size: many
j_call: TRBJ1-5
d_call: NA
v_call: TRBV12-3/TRBV12-4

cdr3_aa: CASSEGQGIYEQYF
cdr3_nt: TGTGCCAGCAGTGAGGGACAGGGGATATACGAGCAGTACTTC
cdr3_length: 14
clone_size: few
j_call: TRBJ2-7
d_call: TRBD1
v_call: TRBV2

cdr3_aa: CSARGQKSYEQYF
cdr3_nt: TGCAGTGCTAGGGGACAGAAAAGCTACGAGCAGTACTTC
cdr3_length: 13
clone_size: NA
j_call: TRBJ2-7
d_call: TRBD1
v_call: TRBV20-1

cdr3_aa: CASSESQGFFQPQHF
cdr3_nt: TGTGCCAGCAGTGAAAGTCAGGGCTTCTTTCAGCCCCAGCATTTT
cdr3_length: 15
clone_size: few
j_call: TRBJ1-5
d_call: NA
v_call: TRBV6-1

cdr3_aa: CASSDRDYTDTQYF
cdr3_nt: TGTGCCAGCAGTGACAGGGATTACACAGATACGCAGTATTTT
cdr3_length: 14
clone_size: few
j_call: TRBJ2-3
d_call: NA
v_call: TRBV6-1

cdr3_aa: CASSPQREGEAFF
cdr3_nt: TGTGCCAGCTCACCACAGCGGGAGGGGGAAGCTTTCTTT
cdr3_length: 13
clone_size: few
j_call: TRBJ1-1
d_call: NA
v_call: TRBV18

cdr3_aa: CASSTGTPREAFF
cdr3_nt: TGTGCCAGTAGTACCGGGACCCCACGTGAAGCTTTCTTT
cdr3_length: 13
clone_size: NA
j_call: TRBJ1-1
d_call: NA
v_call: TRBV19

cdr3_aa: CASSQKGDSYNYGYTF
cdr3_nt: TGTGCCAGCAGTCAAAAAGGAGACAGCTATAACTATGGCTACACCTTC
cdr3_length: 16
clone_size: many
j_call: TRBJ1-2
d_call: NA
v_call: TRBV27

cdr3_aa: CASSLNSPYTEAFF
cdr3_nt: TGTGCCAGCAGTTTGAATTCGCCATACACTGAAGCTTTCTTT
cdr3_length: 14
clone_size: many
j_call: TRBJ1-1
d_call: NA
v_call: TRBV28

cdr3_aa: CSARDLGFNEQFF
cdr3_nt: TGCAGTGCTAGAGATCTGGGGTTCAATGAGCAGTTCTTC
cdr3_length: 13
clone_size: NA
j_call: TRBJ2-1
d_call: NA
v_call: TRBV20-1

cdr3_aa: CASSTTLTEAFF
cdr3_nt: TGTGCCAGCAGCACCACCCTCACTGAAGCTTTCTTT
cdr3_length: 12
clone_size: NA
j_call: TRBJ1-1
d_call: NA
v_call: TRBV7-9

cdr3_aa: CASSYYPGINSNQPQHF
cdr3_nt: TGTGCCAGCAGTTACTACCCAGGGATTAATAGCAATCAGCCCCAGCATTTT
cdr3_length: 17
clone_size: NA
j_call: TRBJ1-5
d_call: NA
v_call: TRBV6-9

cdr3_aa: CASSYNSNTGELFF
cdr3_nt: TGTGCCAGCAGTTACAACTCAAACACCGGGGAGCTGTTTTTT
cdr3_length: 14
clone_size: NA
j_call: TRBJ2-2
d_call: NA
v_call: TRBV6-9

cdr3_aa: CASSEALGVSEQYF
cdr3_nt: TGTGCCAGCAGTGAAGCACTAGGCGTCTCCGAGCAGTACTTC
cdr3_length: 14
clone_size: NA
j_call: TRBJ2-7
d_call: NA
v_call: TRBV6-1

cdr3_aa: CASSYLGGSNEKLFF
cdr3_nt: TGTGCCAGCAGTTATCTTGGAGGAAGTAATGAAAAACTGTTTTTT
cdr3_length: 15
clone_size: NA
j_call: TRBJ1-4
d_call: NA
v_call: TRBV6-2/TRBV6-3

cdr3_aa: CASSFTGTAGTF
cdr3_nt: TGTGCCAGCAGTTTCACCGGGACTGCAGGCACCTTC
cdr3_length: 12
clone_size: few
j_call: TRBJ1-2
d_call: NA
v_call: TRBV12-3/TRBV12-4

cdr3_aa: CASSQQGFRDGYTF
cdr3_nt: TGTGCCAGTAGTCAACAGGGCTTTCGAGATGGCTACACCTTC
cdr3_length: 14
clone_size: many
j_call: TRBJ1-2
d_call: NA
v_call: TRBV19